The T cell receptor (beta chain) described here comes from a study of blood T cell repertoires in COVID-19. About the research overall: The United States, Italy and Spain supplied acute and convalescent COVID-19 samples. Sample material is recorded as cDNA or gDNA derived from T cells, B-cell-depleted T cells, or PBMCs.

Germline values: CDR1 SGHAT, CDR2 FQNNGV. The V and J ends lost 5 bases and 4 bases respectively, with 7 bases between them. This CDR3 spans 12 amino acids. As handled by the study authors: Reference gene primer amplification in the assay estimated nucleated cell counts. Sequencing was performed with immunoSEQ multiplex PCR; in TCRdb, only in-frame clones are kept and a portion is missing. The D gene and trimming were derived from the DNA, and the V and J assignments and clone size from that table. This sample has fewer than 350,000 clones, with 80% to 85% found just once. The TCR was taken from a woman aged 60-75 years with active or convalescent COVID-19. The rearrangement links TRBV11-2 to TRBJ2-3; D is unresolved. The sample consisted of peripheral blood. CDR3 sequence: CASSPGADTQYF. CDR3 coding DNA: TGTGCCAGCAGCCCCGGAGCAGATACGCAGTATTTT.